The 19 T cell receptor beta chains below come from one sample, sequenced in a study of beta chain features in type 1 diabetes. The study reverse transcribed the entire isolated RNA, so it sequenced expressed TCRB transcripts. The method was immunoSEQ multiplex PCR; TCRdb's version includes in-frame clones alone and lacks a portion of them. The repertoire holds 350,000 to 450,000 clones, about 15% seen once, with roughly 0.019% in the top ten. Sequencing was carried out using naive CD4+ T cells from blood. The receptors originated from a woman aged 18 to 35 in good health.

The sample holds a few counts of this clone. The chain recombines TRBV5-1 with TRBJ2-1; TRBD1 agrees at 9 bases. The CDR3 sequence is 13 residues long. With 5 bases clipped from V and 7 bases from J, the junction kept 4 bases outside the gene matches. Germline CDR1 is SGHRS and CDR2 is YFSETQ. The CDR3 sequence: CASSQQGANEQFF. The CDR3 DNA reads TGCGCCAGCAGTCAACAGGGGGCGAATGAGCAGTTCTTC.

The rearrangement uses TRBV29-1 and TRBJ2-6, with D possibly being TRBD2 (6 bases). Germline V gene sequence: CDR1 SQVTM, CDR2 ANQGSEA. The CDR3 is 16 residues long. With 2 bases removed from V and 0 bases from J, the gap between germline ends came to 11 bases. CDR3: CSVETGLFSGANVLTF. The CDR3 DNA follows: TGCAGCGTTGAAACGGGACTGTTCTCTGGGGCCAACGTCCTGACTTTC.

This clone was found a few times. The V and J genes are TRBV7-9 and TRBJ1-5; maybe TRBD1 (6 bases). This CDR3 contains 13 residues. V gave up 4 bases and J gave up 5 bases, with 9 bases separating them. Germline V gives CDR1 SEHNR, CDR2 FQNEAQ (reference sequence). As DNA, the CDR3 is TGTGCCAGCAGCTCTACAGGGTATCAGCCCCAGCATTTT. This translates into CASSSTGYQPQHF.

V usage is TRBV7-9 and J usage is TRBJ1-2, with D perhaps matching TRBD1 (6 bases). Germline assignment: CDR1 SEHNR and CDR2 FQNEAQ (reference sequence). V dropped 6 bases and J dropped 2 bases, with 10 bases sitting between them. This CDR3 region has 13 residues. CDR3 sequence (DNA): TGTGCCAGCAGTCGGACAGAAAACTATGGCTACACCTTC. It yields the protein CASSRTENYGYTF.

The sample holds a few counts of this clone. The chain joins TRBV9 to TRBJ1-2; 12 nucleotides align to TRBD1. The CDR3 is 15 amino acids. Trimming removed 2 bases from V and 4 bases from J; junction bases left unmatched: 3. Per germline, CDR1 SGDLS and CDR2 YYNGEE. The CDR3 DNA follows: TGTGCCAGCAGCGTCGGGACAGGGGGCTTCTATGGCTACACCTTC. Translated, it gives CASSVGTGGFYGYTF. Together with reference TRBV9 and TRBJ1-2, the CDR3 gives the full variable domain: DSGVTQTPKHLITATGQRVTLRCSPRSGDLSVYWYQQSLDQGLQFLIQYYNGEERAKGNILERFSAQQFPDLHSELNLSSLELGDSALYFCASSVGTGGFYGYTFGSGTRLTVV.

This chain connects TRBV2 to TRBJ2-7; weak D call: TRBD1 (5 bases). The CDR3 extends over 14 amino acids. CDR1 is SNHLY and CDR2 is FYNNEI in the germline V gene. The V and J ends lost 3 bases and 6 bases respectively, with 15 bases between them. The CDR3 protein is CASSDQGFRGEQYF. The DNA for the CDR3 is TGTGCCAGCAGTGATCAGGGATTCAGAGGCGAGCAGTACTTC.

The rearrangement links TRBV5-1 to TRBJ1-2; D is ambiguous. There are 15 residues in the CDR3. Looked up from germline, CDR1 is SGHRS and CDR2 is YFSETQ. V lost 0 bases, J lost 4 bases, and 13 bases lay in between. This CDR3 reads CASSLAVREGYGYTF. The CDR3 DNA is TGCGCCAGCAGCTTGGCCGTGAGGGAGGGCTATGGCTACACCTTC.

In regard to this clone: Additional DNA sequences in this sample encode the identical CDR3. The V and J genes are TRBV29-1 and TRBJ1-1; D is perhaps TRBD1 (6 bases). Trimming removed 4 bases from V and 5 bases from J, with 8 bases in between. The V gene's germline CDR1 is SQVTM and CDR2 ANQGSEA. This CDR3 contains 11 residues. This CDR3 is CSVARGTEAFF. The CDR3 nucleotides read TGCAGCGTTGCGAGGGGGACTGAAGCTTTCTTT. Full variable domain (remainder filled in from reference TRBV29-1 and TRBJ1-1): SAVISQKPSRDICQRGTSLTIQCQVDSQVTMMFWYRQQPGQSLTLIATANQGSEATYESGFVIDKFPISRPNLTFSTLTVSNMSPEDSSIYLCSVARGTEAFFGQGTRLTVV.

This clone was seen more than once but under ten times. V and J are TRBV30 and TRBJ2-7; the D is unclear. The CDR3 runs to 12 residues. CDR1 and CDR2 (germline): GTSNPN, SVGIG (reference sequence). Trimming shortened V by 2 bases and J by 2 bases, and 7 bases separated the two germline ends. CDR3 sequence (DNA): TGTGCCTGGAGTTCCTCGGCCTACGAGCAGTACTTC. Its translation is CAWSSSAYEQYF.

V usage is TRBV11-2 and J usage is TRBJ2-1, with D perhaps matching TRBD2 (5 bases). The V gene's germline CDR1 is SGHAT and CDR2 FQNNGV. The length of the CDR3 is 16 residues. Trimming left V 5 bases short and J 3 bases short, with 17 bases between. CDR3 in DNA: TGTGCCAGCAGCCCCGCCCCCGGGATGAGCTACAATGAGCAGTTCTTC. This encodes CASSPAPGMSYNEQFF.

This clone has just a few counts. The rearrangement links TRBV7-6 to TRBJ2-1, with D hard to call. V dropped 2 bases and J dropped 0 bases, with 11 bases sitting between them. Germline V gene sequence: CDR1 SGHVS, CDR2 FNYEAQ. The CDR3 covers 16 residues. The CDR3, as DNA: TGTGCCAGCAGCTTAATGTGGGCAGGCTCCTACAATGAGCAGTTCTTC. It is translated as CASSLMWAGSYNEQFF. Combining the CDR3 with reference TRBV7-6 and TRBJ2-1 gives the whole variable domain GAGVSQSPRYKVTKRGQDVALRCDPISGHVSLYWYRQALGQGPEFLTYFNYEAQQDKSGLPNDRFSAERPEGSISTLTIQRTEQRDSAMYRCASSLMWAGSYNEQFFGPGTRLTVL.

A few counts support this clone. The chain carries TRBV19 and TRBJ1-5; no clear D. V was pared by 6 bases and J by 6 bases, with 6 bases between. This CDR3 spans 11 amino acids. Germline CDR1 is LNHDA and CDR2 is SQIVND (reference sequence). The chain's CDR3 is CASSSSQPQHF. As DNA, the CDR3 is TGTGCCAGTAGCAGTTCTCAGCCCCAGCATTTT.

This rearrangement joins TRBV6-5 to TRBJ1-1; D not resolved. CDR1 is MNHEY, CDR2 SVGAGI, per germline. Trimming took 2 bases from V and 0 from J, leaving 13 bases between them. The length of the CDR3 is 16 residues. CDR3 protein: CASSYRLYGMNTEAFF. In DNA form, the CDR3 reads TGTGCCAGCAGTTACCGCCTGTACGGGATGAACACTGAAGCTTTCTTT.

The CDR3 DNA reads TGCGCCAGCAGCCAAGGGGTGGGCGGGAGGGCCAATGAGCAGTTCTTC. This gives the protein CASSQGVGGRANEQFF. The chain joins TRBV4-3 to TRBJ2-1; TRBD2 matches at 9 bases. The CDR3 consists of 16 residues. Per germline, CDR1 LGHNA and CDR2 YSLEER. The V gene end was trimmed by 1 base and the J gene end by 6 bases; junction bases not matched to a gene: 7.

This chain joins TRBV14 and TRBJ2-5; possibly TRBD2 for D (5 bases). V was cut by 2 bases and J by 4 bases, with 17 bases left in between. Germline V gene sequence: CDR1 SGHDN, CDR2 FVKESK. CDR3 length: 16 residues. This CDR3 is CASSQLAYLEGETQYF. CDR3 coding DNA: TGTGCCAGCAGCCAATTAGCCTACCTCGAGGGAGAGACCCAGTACTTC.

This clone occurred a few times. V gene TRBV27 combines with J gene TRBJ1-2; no reliable D call. Germline CDR1 MNHEY, CDR2 SMNVEV (reference sequence). The CDR3 spans 15 residues. Trimming stripped 5 bases from V and 5 bases from J, with 18 bases between. The CDR3 region is CASSQYRSQMYGYTF. CDR3 coding DNA: TGTGCCAGCAGTCAATATAGGAGCCAGATGTATGGCTACACCTTC.

This clone was seen only a few times. The chain carries TRBV7-2 and TRBJ2-7; 8 bases agree with TRBD1. Unmatched junction bases numbered 5, after V lost 6 bases and J lost 7 bases. The CDR3 contains 12 residues. Germline V gene data show CDR1 as SGHTA and CDR2 as FQGNSA. DNA for the CDR3: TGTGCCAGCAGTCGACAGGGGAGGGAGCAGTACTTC. Translation: CASSRQGREQYF.

This clone came up a few times. The V call is TRBV5-1, the J call TRBJ2-7; 12 bases match TRBD2. The CDR3 extends over 15 amino acids. Trimming took 4 bases from V and 5 from J; bases not matched to a gene: 7. Germline CDR1 and CDR2: SGHRS and YFSETQ. In DNA, the CDR3 is TGCGCCAGCAGCCCAGGACTAGCGGGAAGCGACGAGCAGTACTTC. Its protein is CASSPGLAGSDEQYF.

V usage is TRBV5-1 and J usage is TRBJ2-1, with a possible D match to TRBD2 (6 bases). The germline gives CDR1 SGHRS, CDR2 YFSETQ. This CDR3 spans 17 amino acids. V lost 0 bases and J 2 bases, leaving 15 bases between the germline ends. The CDR3 is CASSLDPGRGTYNEQFF. The CDR3 coding sequence is TGCGCCAGCAGCTTGGATCCTGGGCGGGGAACCTACAATGAGCAGTTCTTC. The full variable domain, with the rest looked up from reference TRBV5-1 and TRBJ2-1, is KAGVTQTPRYLIKTRGQQVTLSCSPISGHRSVSWYQQTPGQGLQFLFEYFSETQRNKGNFPGRFSGRQFSNSRSEMNVSTLELGDSALYLCASSLDPGRGTYNEQFFGPGTRLTVL.